One and the same sample provided the 19 T cell receptor beta chains below, sequenced in a study of identical twins. A single record per CDR3 protein comes from TCRdb applying MiXCR to the 5' RACE reads. This table holds 500,000 to 550,000 distinct CDR3 sequences, around 24% found once. The same specimen was also included in a second study, on yellow fever vaccine responses in identical twins.

Specimen: CD4+ T cells sorted from blood. All receptors come from a young woman in good health.

This clonotype was seen a few times. The chain links TRBV12-3 or TRBV12-4 to TRBJ2-7, with 11 bases fitting TRBD2. V trimming: 6 bases; J trimming: 4 bases; junction bases outside the gene matches: 5. The CDR3 runs to 14 residues. The CDR3 DNA is TGTGCCAGCAGCCTAGCGGGAGGTAAATACGAGCAGTACTTC. Translating it yields CASSLAGGKYEQYF.

The J gene is TRBJ2-7, the V gene TRBV10-3; 8 bases line up with TRBD1. V shed 0 bases and J 6 bases; nucleotides not matched to a gene: 4. This CDR3 is built from 14 residues. CDR1 ENHRY and CDR2 SYGVKD come from the germline V gene. The CDR3 DNA reads as TGTGCCATCAGTGAGTCTGGACAGGGCTCCGAGCAGTACGTC. It is translated as CAISESGQGSEQYV.

Here the CDR3 reads CASSRDRGTGEQYV. The CDR3 DNA follows: TGTGCCAGCAGCCGGGACAGGGGAACTGGAGAGCAGTACGTC. The chain links TRBV3-1 to TRBJ2-7, with 10 nucleotides matching TRBD1. V was clipped by 4 bases and J by 7 bases; unmatched bases: 7. CDR1 is LGHDT and CDR2 is YNNKEL in the germline V gene (reference sequence). The CDR3 consists of 14 residues.

Here the CDR3 reads CASSLSYPGNTIYF. The CDR3 DNA reads as TGTGCCAGCAGTTTATCGTACCCTGGAAACACCATATATTTT. The chain recombines TRBV27 with TRBJ1-3; D remains unclear. Germline V gene sequence: CDR1 MNHEY, CDR2 SMNVEV (reference sequence). V lost 0 bases and J 2 bases, leaving 5 bases between the germline ends. The CDR3 contains 14 residues.

This chain joins TRBV18 and TRBJ2-1; 9 nucleotides align to TRBD2. The CDR3 sequence is 19 residues long. Losses at the gene ends were 6 bases for V and 0 bases for J; bases not matched to a gene: 15. The V gene's germline CDR1 is KGHSH and CDR2 LQKENI. The CDR3 is CASSPAASSGGPSYNEQFF. The CDR3 DNA reads as TGTGCCAGCTCTCCCGCCGCGAGTAGCGGGGGCCCCTCCTACAATGAGCAGTTCTTC.

The rearrangement joins TRBV29-1 to TRBJ2-7; D uncertain. Germline V gene data show CDR1 as SQVTM and CDR2 as ANQGSEA. The CDR3 extends over 13 amino acids. Trimming shortened V by 7 bases and J by 4 bases, and 17 bases separated the two germline ends. In nucleotides, the CDR3 is TGCAGCGGCCATCCTATAGCCATTTACGAGCAGTACTTC. This codes for CSGHPIAIYEQYF.

The chain employs TRBV24-1 and TRBJ2-3, with D uncertain. The CDR3 length is 11 residues. Germline values: CDR1 KGHDR, CDR2 SFDVKD. Trimming took off 4 bases at V and 12 bases at J, with 10 bases between the two ends. CDR3 nucleotide sequence: TGTGCCACCAGTGACCCCCCATCCCAGTATTTT. Its protein product is CATSDPPSQYF.

In this sample, this clonotype turned up many times. This chain links TRBV25-1 with TRBJ1-1; 7 bases align to TRBD1. J was trimmed by 4 bases and V by 4 bases; bases with no gene match: 6. CDR3 length: 14 residues. The germline V gene has CDR1 MGHDK and CDR2 SYGVNS. The CDR3 sequence is CASSAYQGGTEAFF. CDR3 DNA sequence: TGTGCCAGCAGTGCTTACCAGGGGGGCACTGAAGCTTTCTTT.

This chain uses TRBV5-1 with TRBJ2-7; D unclear. The V end lost 0 bases, the J end lost 6 bases, and 7 bases lay between the germline ends. Per germline, CDR1 SGHRS and CDR2 YFSETQ. This CDR3 is 12 amino acids long. The CDR3 protein is CASSLVQSEQYF. The CDR3 nucleotides are TGCGCCAGCAGCTTGGTCCAGAGCGAGCAGTACTTC.

In this sample, this clonotype turned up a few times. The chain recombines TRBV18 with TRBJ2-1; possible D gene TRBD2, 6 bases. V was shortened by 1 base and J by 8 bases, with 12 bases between the two germline ends. This CDR3 is 14 amino acids long. Germline values: CDR1 KGHSH, CDR2 LQKENI. CDR3 sequence (DNA): TGTGCCAGCTCACCACGGCGGGACGGCCATGAGCAGTTCTTC. This sequence encodes CASSPRRDGHEQFF.

This clonotype has ten or more counts. V gene TRBV6-5 combines with J gene TRBJ2-3; D remains unclear. From germline, CDR1 is MNHEY and CDR2 SVGAGI. The V and J ends lost 2 bases and 3 bases respectively, with 6 bases between them. The CDR3 totals 13 residues. Here the CDR3 DNA reads TGTGCCAGCAGTTACGGGGTTACAGATACGCAGTATTTT. Protein product: CASSYGVTDTQYF.

V usage is TRBV28 and J usage is TRBJ2-7; perhaps TRBD1 as D (6 bases). The CDR3 totals 13 residues. Germline CDR1 and CDR2: MDHEN and SYDVKM. V was cut by 3 bases and J by 3 bases, with 9 bases left in between. The CDR3 region has the DNA TGTGCCAGCAGTTTTCGAGGGGGCTACGAGCAGTACGTC. Protein sequence: CASSFRGGYEQYV.

This clonotype turned up a few times. The V and J genes are TRBV6-5 and TRBJ1-1; the match to TRBD1 covers 8 bases. Germline-derived CDR1 and CDR2 are MNHEY and SVGAGI. The ends lost 2 bases at V and 1 base at J; junction bases unmatched: 3. The CDR3 totals 15 residues. In DNA form, the CDR3 reads TGTGCCAGCAGTTACCACGGACAGGGGAACACTGAAGCTTTCTTT. Translation gives CASSYHGQGNTEAFF.

This chain links TRBV20-1 with TRBJ1-4, with 7 bases lining up with TRBD1. The CDR3 extends over 14 amino acids. The V gene's germline CDR1 is DFQATT and CDR2 SNEGSKA (reference sequence). The ends lost 5 bases at V and 5 bases at J; junction bases unmatched: 8. The CDR3 region is CSAVRDRRNEKLFF. The CDR3 DNA follows: TGCAGTGCTGTACGGGACAGACGAAATGAAAAACTGTTTTTT.

This clonotype was seen many times. The chain recombines TRBV12-3 or TRBV12-4 with TRBJ1-5; D is uncertain. This CDR3 spans 15 amino acids. Deletions cut 1 base from V and 0 bases from J, with 7 bases between. The CDR3 DNA sequence: TGTGCCAGCAGTTTAGGACGGTATAGCAATCAGCCCCAGCATTTT. Protein product: CASSLGRYSNQPQHF.

The chain carries TRBV6-5 and TRBJ2-3, with TRBD1 identical over 9 bases. V gave up 0 bases and J gave up 4 bases; unmatched junction bases: 8. Germline-derived CDR1 and CDR2 are MNHEY and SVGAGI. CDR3 length equals 17 residues. CDR3 residues: CASSYSYPGQGADTQYF. The CDR3 DNA reads as TGTGCCAGCAGTTACTCATACCCGGGACAGGGTGCAGATACGCAGTATTTT.

This clonotype was picked up a small number of times. The V and J genes are TRBV12-3 or TRBV12-4 and TRBJ2-2; 9 bases are shared with TRBD2. Unmatched junction bases numbered 7, after V lost 5 bases and J lost 0 bases. There are 17 residues in the CDR3. CDR3 region: CASSGGGGAPNTGELFF. Here the CDR3 DNA reads TGTGCCAGCAGTGGGGGCGGGGGGGCCCCGAACACCGGGGAGCTGTTTTTT.

This clonotype was counted at least ten times. The chain is built from TRBV12-3 or TRBV12-4 and TRBJ1-5, with TRBD1 matching over 7 bases. CDR3 length: 14 residues. J was trimmed by 5 bases and V by 4 bases; bases with no gene match: 5. This CDR3 reads CASSSTGPHQPQHF. As DNA, the CDR3 is TGTGCCAGCAGTTCGACAGGGCCGCATCAGCCCCAGCATTTT.

This clonotype turned up a few times. The genes are TRBV7-2 and TRBJ1-2, with 9 bases that match TRBD1. The CDR3 contains 17 residues. Germline V gene lookup returns CDR1 SGHTA and CDR2 FQGNSA. V trimming: 4 bases; J trimming: 5 bases; junction bases outside the gene matches: 14. CDR3 amino acids: CASSSPPGQGPGYGYTF. The CDR3 region has the DNA TGTGCCAGCAGCTCTCCTCCGGGACAGGGACCGGGGTATGGCTACACCTTC. Full variable domain (remainder filled in from reference TRBV7-2 and TRBJ1-2): GAGVSQSPSNKVTEKGKDVELRCDPISGHTALYWYRQSLGQGLEFLIYFQGNSAPDKSGLPSDRFSAERTGGSVSTLTIQRTQQEDSAVYLCASSSPPGQGPGYGYTFGSGTRLTVV.